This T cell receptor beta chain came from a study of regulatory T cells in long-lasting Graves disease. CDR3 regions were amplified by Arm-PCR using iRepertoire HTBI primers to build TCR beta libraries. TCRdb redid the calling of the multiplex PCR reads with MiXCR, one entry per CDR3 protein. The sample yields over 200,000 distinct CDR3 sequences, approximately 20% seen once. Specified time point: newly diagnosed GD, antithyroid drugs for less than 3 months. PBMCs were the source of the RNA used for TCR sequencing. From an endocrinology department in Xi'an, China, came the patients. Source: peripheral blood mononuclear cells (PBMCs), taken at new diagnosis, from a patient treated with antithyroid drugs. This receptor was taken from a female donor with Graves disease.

The CDR3 bases are TGCAGTGCTAGAGACCCAGGGGCAGATACGCAGTATTTT. Encoded protein: CSARDPGADTQYF. The genes are TRBV20-1 and TRBJ2-3; maybe TRBD1 (6 bases). The V gene lost 0 bases and the J gene lost 4 bases, with 8 bases spanning the gap. CDR1 and CDR2 (germline): DFQATT, SNEGSKA (reference sequence). CDR3 size: 13 residues.